The 25 T cell receptor beta chains in this list originate from one sample, sequenced in a study of blood T cell repertoires in COVID-19. The table came from immunoSEQ multiplex PCR; TCRdb's copy has only in-frame clones and leaves some out. The sample holds 200,000 to 250,000 clones, 75% to 90% seen once. The sample taken for sequencing was PBMCs or T cells enriched from blood (not recorded which). The receptors were sampled from a man aged 45-65 years who had been exposed to COVID-19.

This rearrangement joins TRBV5-1 to TRBJ2-7, with D perhaps matching TRBD2 (6 bases). V lost 0 bases and J lost 6, with 13 bases in between. There are 14 residues in the CDR3. Germline values: CDR1 SGHRS, CDR2 YFSETQ. In DNA form, the CDR3 reads TGCGCCAGCAGCTTGGACATCGTCGGGGGCGAGCAGTACTTC. Protein: CASSLDIVGGEQYF.

The V gene is TRBV7-3, the J gene TRBJ2-1; TRBD1 might be the D (6 bases). CDR1 SGHTA and CDR2 FQGTGA come from the germline V gene. V was pared by 5 bases and J by 8 bases, with 13 bases between. The CDR3 loop spans 13 amino acids. The CDR3 nucleotides are TGTGCCAGCAGCCCTACAGGGTTGGATGAGCAGTTCTTC. As protein: CASSPTGLDEQFF.

The chain joins TRBV5-1 to TRBJ1-5; D perhaps matches TRBD1 (5 bases). Trimming left V 2 bases short and J 5 bases short, with 14 bases between. CDR1 is SGHRS and CDR2 is YFSETQ in the germline V gene. This CDR3 contains 15 residues. The CDR3 nucleotides are TGCGCCAGCAGCTTCGGGTCCGCCAGGGATCAGCCCCAGCATTTT. The encoded protein is CASSFGSARDQPQHF.

J is TRBJ2-5 and V is TRBV4-1; 11 bases are shared with TRBD2. The CDR3 extends over 16 amino acids. Unmatched junction bases numbered 7, after V lost 6 bases and J lost 1 base. Looked up from germline, CDR1 is MGHRA and CDR2 is YSYEKL. The CDR3 reads CASRINSGGAQETQYF. The CDR3, as DNA: TGCGCCAGCAGGATCAATAGCGGGGGGGCCCAAGAGACCCAGTACTTC.

The chain joins TRBV27 to TRBJ1-5; 9 bases match TRBD1. With 3 bases clipped from V and 2 bases from J, the junction kept 2 bases outside the gene matches. The CDR3 sequence is 15 residues long. CDR1 and CDR2 (germline): MNHEY, SMNVEV (reference sequence). The CDR3 reads CASSFTGGRNQPQHF. CDR3 nucleotide sequence: TGTGCCAGCAGTTTTACAGGGGGCCGCAATCAGCCCCAGCATTTT.

J is TRBJ2-7 and V is TRBV4-1, with D possibly matching TRBD1 (5 bases). This CDR3 contains 15 residues. The germline gives CDR1 MGHRA, CDR2 YSYEKL. Trimming pared 0 bases from V and 5 bases from J, leaving 14 bases between. The CDR3 sequence is CASSQEGLIGDEQYV. As DNA, the CDR3 is TGCGCCAGCAGCCAAGAGGGGCTTATAGGCGACGAGCAGTACGTC.

The J gene is TRBJ1-5, the V gene TRBV5-8, with unresolved D. The CDR3 runs 15 residues. V was clipped by 2 bases and J by 0 bases, with 9 bases between them. The V gene's germline CDR1 is SGHTS and CDR2 YDEGEE. The CDR3 DNA follows: TGTGCCAGCAGCTTACTTTCGTATAGCAATCAGCCCCAGCATTTT. This encodes CASSLLSYSNQPQHF.

The chain carries TRBV5-1 and TRBJ2-1; the D gene is possibly TRBD1 (5 bases). Germline CDR1 SGHRS, CDR2 YFSETQ. This CDR3 contains 15 residues. Trimming removed 0 bases from V and 7 bases from J, with 14 bases in between. CDR3: CASSLVPTGKNEQFF. In DNA form, the CDR3 reads TGCGCCAGCAGCTTGGTGCCCACAGGAAAGAATGAGCAGTTCTTC. Together with reference TRBV5-1 and TRBJ2-1, the CDR3 gives the full variable domain: KAGVTQTPRYLIKTRGQQVTLSCSPISGHRSVSWYQQTPGQGLQFLFEYFSETQRNKGNFPGRFSGRQFSNSRSEMNVSTLELGDSALYLCASSLVPTGKNEQFFGPGTRLTVL.

This rearrangement joins TRBV6-1 to TRBJ2-5, with 7 bases aligning to TRBD2. The CDR3 is 16 amino acids. Looked up from germline, CDR1 is MNHNS and CDR2 is SASEGT. V was clipped by 0 bases and J by 5 bases; unmatched bases: 9. CDR3 amino acids: CASSEARTSLVETQYF. The CDR3 nucleotides read TGTGCCAGCAGTGAAGCGAGGACTAGTTTGGTGGAGACCCAGTACTTC.

This chain joins TRBV18 and TRBJ2-3; 8 nucleotides match TRBD2. This CDR3 spans 16 amino acids. The ends lost 2 bases at V and 2 bases at J; junction bases unmatched: 6. Germline CDR1 is KGHSH and CDR2 is LQKENI. Written as DNA, the CDR3 is TGTGCCAGCTCACCATTGGGTAGCGGGGCCACAGATACGCAGTATTTT. Encoded protein: CASSPLGSGATDTQYF.

Only one count was recorded for this clone. The chain links TRBV9 to TRBJ2-2; D is perhaps TRBD1 (6 bases). This CDR3 contains 15 residues. Trimming stripped 0 bases from V and 4 bases from J, with 10 bases between. The germline V gene encodes CDR1 SGDLS and CDR2 YYNGEE. The CDR3 sequence: CASSVGPGVTGELFF. The CDR3 nucleotides are TGTGCCAGCAGCGTAGGTCCAGGGGTCACCGGGGAGCTGTTTTTT.

The chain links TRBV6-7 to TRBJ1-1; 12 bases are a match to TRBD1. TRBV6-7 is recorded as an ORF, its role being uncertain. This CDR3 region has 16 residues. Trimming removed 5 bases from V and 6 bases from J; junction bases left unmatched: 10. DNA of the CDR3: TGTGCCAGCAGTGAGATGCCGGGACAGGGGGCCGCTGAAGCTTTCTTT. Amino acids: CASSEMPGQGAAEAFF.

This clone was recorded only once. The same CDR3 is also encoded by other DNA sequences in this sample. The chain uses TRBV7-2 and TRBJ1-4, with D possibly matching TRBD1 (6 bases). The V end lost 5 bases, the J end lost 0 bases, and 7 bases lay between the germline ends. Germline lookup yields CDR1 SGHTA and CDR2 FQGNSA. This CDR3 contains 14 residues. This CDR3 reads CASSRTATNEKLFF. CDR3 in DNA: TGTGCCAGCAGCCGGACAGCAACTAATGAAAAACTGTTTTTT.

In its sample, this clone was seen once. The V call is TRBV28, the J call TRBJ2-5; TRBD1 matches 11 bases. The CDR3 is made up of 15 amino acids. With 3 bases clipped from V and 6 bases from J, the junction kept 6 bases outside the gene matches. Germline V CDR1 and CDR2: MDHEN, SYDVKM. Written as DNA, the CDR3 is TGTGCCAGCAGTTTCCCGGACAGGGGGCCTAAGACCCAGTACTTC. It translates to CASSFPDRGPKTQYF. Complete variable domain (other parts from reference TRBV28 and TRBJ2-5): DVKVTQSSRYLVKRTGEKVFLECVQDMDHENMFWYRQDPGLGLRLIYFSYDVKMKEKGDIPEGYSVSREKKERFSLILESASTNQTSMYLCASSFPDRGPKTQYFGPGTRLLVL.

This chain uses TRBV29-1 with TRBJ2-3, with 7 bases that match TRBD2. The CDR3 spans 14 residues. Trimming cost V 2 bases and J 2 bases; bases outside gene matches: 4. In germline, CDR1 is SQVTM, CDR2 ANQGSEA. CDR3: CSVEQAGPTDTQYF. DNA of the CDR3: TGCAGCGTTGAACAAGCGGGACCCACAGATACGCAGTATTTT.

The gene calls are TRBV7-9 and TRBJ1-6; TRBD1 might be the D (6 bases). The CDR3 contains 16 residues. The germline CDR1 and CDR2 sequences are SEHNR and FQNEAQ (reference sequence). V dropped 5 bases and J dropped 5 bases, with 16 bases sitting between them. The CDR3 coding sequence is TGTGCCAGCAGCGGGGGCGGGAGCCAGAATAATTCACCCCTCCACTTT. Translated: CASSGGGSQNNSPLHF.

This clone was detected only once. The chain recombines TRBV30 with TRBJ1-5, with 11 bases identical to TRBD1. The CDR3 has 15 residues. The V gene end was trimmed by 0 bases and the J gene end by 6 bases; junction bases not matched to a gene: 4. Germline lookup yields CDR1 GTSNPN and CDR2 SVGIG (reference sequence). This CDR3 is CAWSVWDRGIQPQHF. The CDR3 DNA is TGTGCCTGGAGTGTATGGGACAGGGGGATTCAGCCCCAGCATTTT. The whole variable domain, remainder taken from reference TRBV30 and TRBJ1-5, is SQTIHQWPATLVQPVGSPLSLECTVEGTSNPNLYWYRQAAGRGLQLLFYSVGIGQISSEVPQNLSASRPQDRQFILSSKKLLLSDSGFYLCAWSVWDRGIQPQHFGDGTRLSIL.

The chain links TRBV10-3 to TRBJ1-2; D is perhaps TRBD1 (5 bases). V lost 4 bases and J lost 4, with 13 bases in between. Germline CDR1 is ENHRY and CDR2 is SYGVKD. CDR3 length: 14 amino acids. This CDR3 reads CAISGGGFAYGYTF. For the CDR3, the DNA is TGTGCCATCAGTGGCGGGGGTTTCGCCTATGGCTACACCTTC.

V usage is TRBV29-1 and J usage is TRBJ2-7; 12 bases fit TRBD1. CDR1 is SQVTM and CDR2 is ANQGSEA in the germline V gene. V dropped 0 bases and J dropped 8; count of bases not matched to a gene: 11. The CDR3 runs 16 residues. CDR3 region: CSVEDGGTGGIGKQYF. The CDR3 region has the DNA TGCAGCGTTGAAGATGGGGGGACAGGGGGCATAGGGAAGCAGTACTTC.

V usage is TRBV7-9 and J usage is TRBJ2-7; tentative D call: TRBD2 (6 bases). The CDR3 is 15 residues long. Germline CDR1 is SEHNR and CDR2 is FQNEAQ (reference sequence). The germline V and J ends were trimmed by 4 bases and 6 bases, with 19 bases remaining between them. This chain's CDR3 is CASSSLGTLLGEQYV. The CDR3 region has the DNA TGTGCCAGCAGCTCATTAGGGACTCTTCTAGGCGAGCAGTACGTC.

V and J are TRBV5-1 and TRBJ2-1; the match to TRBD1 covers 7 bases. With V trimmed by 2 bases and J by 4 bases, 9 bases remained unmatched. CDR1 and CDR2 (germline): SGHRS, YFSETQ. This CDR3 has 16 residues. This CDR3 is CASSLQGQGQYNEQFF. The CDR3 region has the DNA TGCGCCAGCAGCTTACAGGGGCAGGGTCAATACAATGAGCAGTTCTTC. The variable domain in full, completed from reference TRBV5-1 and TRBJ2-1, reads KAGVTQTPRYLIKTRGQQVTLSCSPISGHRSVSWYQQTPGQGLQFLFEYFSETQRNKGNFPGRFSGRQFSNSRSEMNVSTLELGDSALYLCASSLQGQGQYNEQFFGPGTRLTVL.

The chain is built from TRBV7-2 and TRBJ2-2; 8 positions match TRBD2. Trimming took 6 bases from V and 2 from J; bases not matched to a gene: 8. Germline values: CDR1 SGHTA, CDR2 FQGNSA. The CDR3 is 16 residues long. CDR3 coding DNA: TGTGCCAGCAGGAATACGGGGGGGCTAAACACCGGGGAGCTGTTTTTT. The encoded protein is CASRNTGGLNTGELFF.

The J gene is TRBJ2-7, the V gene TRBV10-2, with 8 bases identical to TRBD2. In germline, CDR1 is WSHSY, CDR2 SAAADI. V dropped 5 bases and J dropped 9; count of bases not matched to a gene: 6. CDR3 length: 12 amino acids. CDR3 coding DNA: TGCGCCAGCAGTTTTCAAGCGGGAGTGCAGTACGTC. Amino acid sequence: CASSFQAGVQYV.

V gene TRBV19 combines with J gene TRBJ2-6, with TRBD2 as a possible D gene (6 bases). The CDR3 contains 15 residues. Germline assignment: CDR1 LNHDA and CDR2 SQIVND (reference sequence). The V gene lost 3 bases and the J gene lost 4 bases, with 10 bases spanning the gap. The CDR3 loop reads CASSIGGSGANVLTF. CDR3 in DNA: TGTGCCAGTAGTATCGGGGGATCGGGGGCCAACGTCCTGACTTTC.

The V call is TRBV10-3, the J call TRBJ2-4; 9 bases match TRBD1. Losses at the gene ends were 2 bases for V and 0 bases for J; bases not matched to a gene: 11. Germline CDR1 ENHRY, CDR2 SYGVKD. This CDR3 region has 19 residues. CDR3 bases: TGTGCCATCAGTGAGGCCGACAGGGGGAGCACACTAGCCAAAAACATTCAGTACTTC. As protein: CAISEADRGSTLAKNIQYF.